The entry that follows covers one TCR beta chain sequence. Its matching antigen is unknown. The sample comes from a study of T cell clonotyping in hematopoietic cell transplantation. Study-wide results and limits: Pathologically expanded recipient clonotypes increased progressively from day 30 to day 180 as diversity fell. No sorting was done, leaving CD4 and CD8 contributions mixed. At the given depth, recipient repertoires were over 95% de novo clonotypes.

Sequenced by immunoSEQ multiplex PCR; TCRdb stores in-frame clones only, minus some. The data contain 10,000 to 15,000 clones, roughly 89% of them singletons. This CDR3 is built from 13 residues. CDR1 and CDR2 from the germline V gene are SGHVS and FNYEAQ. V was pared by 6 bases and J by 1 base, with 9 bases between. The source of this sequence is a female patient aged 50-65 years who had an allogeneic stem cell transplant from an unrelated donor, so the T cells may come from the graft donor. Some clones in this sample may be carry-over from other donors' samples. Source: PBMCs, taken 100 days after allogeneic stem cell transplant. This chain connects TRBV7-6 to TRBJ1-1, with D unclear. This CDR3 is CASSIRENTEAFF. CDR3 bases: TGTGCCAGCAGTATAAGGGAGAACACTGAAGCTTTCTTT. Looking up the rest from reference TRBV7-6 and TRBJ1-1 gives the full variable domain: GAGVSQSPRYKVTKRGQDVALRCDPISGHVSLYWYRQALGQGPEFLTYFNYEAQQDKSGLPNDRFSAERPEGSISTLTIQRTEQRDSAMYRCASSIRENTEAFFGQGTRLTVV.